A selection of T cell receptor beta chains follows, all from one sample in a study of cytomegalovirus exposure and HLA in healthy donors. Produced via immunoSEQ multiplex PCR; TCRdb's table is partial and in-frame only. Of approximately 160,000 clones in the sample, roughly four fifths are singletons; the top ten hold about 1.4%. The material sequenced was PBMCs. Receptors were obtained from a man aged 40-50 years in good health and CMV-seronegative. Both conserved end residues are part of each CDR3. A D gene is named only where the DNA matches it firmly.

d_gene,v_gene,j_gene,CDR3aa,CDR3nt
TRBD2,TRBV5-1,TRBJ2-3,CASSAGLAGTMTDTQYF,TGCGCCAGCAGCGCGGGACTAGCGGGAACTATGACAGATACGCAGTATTTT
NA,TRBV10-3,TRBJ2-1,CAISESSITYNEQFF,TGTGCCATCAGTGAGTCGAGTATCACCTACAATGAGCAGTTCTTC
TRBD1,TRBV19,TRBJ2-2,CASSSPDRVGTGELFF,TGTGCCAGTAGTTCCCCGGACAGGGTGGGCACCGGGGAGCTGTTTTTT
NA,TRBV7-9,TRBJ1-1,CASSRGAAVNTEAFF,TGTGCCAGCAGCCGGGGAGCCGCGGTGAACACTGAAGCTTTCTTT
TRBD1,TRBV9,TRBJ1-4,CASSVALGQDEKLFF,TGTGCCAGCAGCGTAGCATTGGGACAGGATGAAAAACTGTTTTTT
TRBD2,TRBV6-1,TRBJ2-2,CATPRLASNTGELFF,TGTGCCACTCCTAGACTAGCGTCGAACACCGGGGAGCTGTTTTTT
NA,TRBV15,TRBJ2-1,CATSRDRDRWDNEQFF,TGTGCCACCAGCAGAGATCGGGATAGATGGGACAATGAGCAGTTCTTC
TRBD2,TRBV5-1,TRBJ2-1,CASSLTLAGGLNEQFF,TGCGCCAGCAGCTTGACCCTAGCGGGAGGTCTAAATGAGCAGTTCTTC
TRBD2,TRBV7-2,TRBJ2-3,CASSLGGSGRDTQYF,TGTGCCAGCAGCTTAGGGGGGAGCGGGAGAGATACGCAGTATTTT
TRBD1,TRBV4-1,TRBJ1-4,CASSLSGTGGGNEKLFF,TGCGCCAGCAGCCTTTCCGGGACAGGGGGTGGTAATGAAAAACTGTTTTTT
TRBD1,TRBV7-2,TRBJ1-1,CASSFSGTENTEAFF,TGTGCCAGCAGCTTTTCCGGGACAGAGAACACTGAAGCTTTCTTT
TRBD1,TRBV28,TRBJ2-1,CASSARGTGGNEQFF,TGTGCCAGCAGTGCCCGGGGGACAGGGGGGAATGAGCAGTTCTTC
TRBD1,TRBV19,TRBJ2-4,CASGQGNIQYF,TGTGCCAGTGGACAGGGCAACATTCAGTACTTC
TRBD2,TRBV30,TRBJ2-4,CAWRGGLGIAKNSQYF,TGTGCCTGGAGAGGAGGACTAGGAATAGCCAAAAACAGTCAGTACTTC
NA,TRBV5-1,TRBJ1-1,CASSLAGGIQTEAFF,TGCGCCAGCAGCTTGGCGGGAGGGATTCAGACTGAAGCTTTCTTT
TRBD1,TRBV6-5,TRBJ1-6,CASSYRGQGENSPLHF,TGTGCCAGCAGTTACAGGGGACAGGGAGAAAATTCACCCCTCCACTTT
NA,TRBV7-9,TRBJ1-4,CSSGGIRAKDREKLFF,TGTTCCAGCGGAGGTATCCGGGCCAAAGATCGCGAAAAACTGTTTTTT
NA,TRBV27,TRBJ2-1,CASSSRGSYNEQFF,TGTGCCAGCAGTTCCCGGGGTTCCTACAATGAGCAGTTCTTC
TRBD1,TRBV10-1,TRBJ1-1,CASSADRGYEAFF,TGCGCCAGCAGCGCGGACAGGGGGTACGAAGCTTTCTTT
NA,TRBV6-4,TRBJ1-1,CASSDSGQFYRDLMNTEAFF,TGTGCCAGCAGTGACTCGGGGCAGTTCTACAGGGATTTAATGAACACTGAAGCTTTCTTT
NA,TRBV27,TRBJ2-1,CASSWAAGSYNEQFF,TGTGCCAGCAGTTGGGCAGCGGGCTCCTACAATGAGCAGTTCTTC
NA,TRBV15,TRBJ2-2,CATGSRVNTGELFF,TGTGCCACGGGGAGCCGGGTTAACACCGGGGAGCTGTTTTTT
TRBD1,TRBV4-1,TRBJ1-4,CASSQGPPGGTTNEKLFF,TGCGCCAGCAGCCAAGGTCCCCCAGGGGGAACAACTAATGAAAAACTGTTTTTT
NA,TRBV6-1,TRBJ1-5,CASTPGLNNQPQHF,TGTGCCAGCACCCCGGGACTCAACAATCAGCCCCAGCATTTT
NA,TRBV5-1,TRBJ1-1,CASSFGQLNTEAFF,TGCGCCAGCAGCTTTGGACAGCTGAACACTGAAGCTTTCTTT